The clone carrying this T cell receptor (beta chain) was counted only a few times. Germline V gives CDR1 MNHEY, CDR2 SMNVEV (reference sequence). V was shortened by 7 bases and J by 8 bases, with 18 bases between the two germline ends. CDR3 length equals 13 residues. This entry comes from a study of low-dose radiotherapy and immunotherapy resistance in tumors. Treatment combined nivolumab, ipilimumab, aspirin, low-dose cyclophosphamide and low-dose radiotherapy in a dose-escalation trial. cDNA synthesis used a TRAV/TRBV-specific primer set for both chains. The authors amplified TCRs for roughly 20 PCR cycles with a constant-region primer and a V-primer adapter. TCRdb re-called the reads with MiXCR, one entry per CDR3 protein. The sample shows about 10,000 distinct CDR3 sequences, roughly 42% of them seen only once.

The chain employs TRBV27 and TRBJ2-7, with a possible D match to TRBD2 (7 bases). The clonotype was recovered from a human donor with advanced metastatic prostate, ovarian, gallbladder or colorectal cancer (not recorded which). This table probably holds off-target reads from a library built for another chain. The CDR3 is CASKDGGREKQYF. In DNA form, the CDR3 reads TGTGCCAGCAAGGACGGGGGGCGAGAAAAGCAGTACTTC.